At least ten counts were recorded for the clone carrying this T cell receptor (beta chain). The target antigen is unknown. Patients were excluded for uncontrolled infection, other autoimmune disease, pregnancy or lactation. Progressors' blood was drawn at hyperthyroidism diagnosis, before ophthalmopathy symptoms. This sample is drawn from a study of T cells in Graves' hyperthyroidism and ophthalmopathy. Trimming at V came to 2 bases and at J to 4 bases, leaving 3 bases not matched to a gene. Per the germline V gene, CDR1 is DFQATT and CDR2 is SNEGSKA (reference sequence). This CDR3 has 13 amino acids. TCR beta CDR3 regions were amplified from RNA transcripts. First-round RT-PCR of the TCR CDR3 relied on the HTBI primer set. TCRdb reprocessed the multiplex PCR reads via MiXCR and lists one record per CDR3 protein. This table holds 300,000 to 450,000 distinct CDR3 sequences, approximately 14% found once.

General study findings and limits: Among thyroid clonotypes expanded above 0.001, most also appeared in blood.

The rearrangement joins TRBV20-1 to TRBJ2-7; 9 bases line up with TRBD2. Sequenced: blood. This TCR was recovered from a young woman with Graves' hyperthyroidism that later progressed to Graves' ophthalmopathy. In DNA form, the CDR3 reads TGCAGTGCTAGAAGCGGGAGGTCTTACGAGCAGTACTTC. Protein product: CSARSGRSYEQYF.